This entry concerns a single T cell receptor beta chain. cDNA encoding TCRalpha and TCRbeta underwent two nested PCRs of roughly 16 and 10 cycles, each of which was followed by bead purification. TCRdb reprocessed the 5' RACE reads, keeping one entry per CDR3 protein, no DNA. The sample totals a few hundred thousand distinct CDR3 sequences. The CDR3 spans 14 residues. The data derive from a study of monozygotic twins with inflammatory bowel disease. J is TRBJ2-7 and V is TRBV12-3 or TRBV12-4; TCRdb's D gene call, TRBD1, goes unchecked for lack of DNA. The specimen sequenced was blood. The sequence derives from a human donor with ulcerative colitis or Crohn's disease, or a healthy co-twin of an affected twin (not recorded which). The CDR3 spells CASSTRAGVYEQYF.